The 5 T cell receptor beta chains below all came from one sample that was sequenced in a study of CD8 T cells in Susac syndrome. Random-hexamer reverse transcription was applied to roughly 0.5 to 1 ug RNA. TCRdb reanalysed the immunoSEQ multiplex PCR reads using MiXCR and keeps one entry per CDR3 protein. The profile shows 150,000 to 200,000 distinct CDR3 sequences, around 95% of them singletons. Source material: CD4+ T cells from PBMCs. The receptors derive from a human donor in good health.

The chain is built from TRBV9 and TRBJ2-7; D call uncertain. V was trimmed by 0 bases and J by 0 bases, leaving 7 bases between them. CDR1 and CDR2 from the germline V gene are SGDLS and YYNGEE. The CDR3 extends over 14 amino acids. The CDR3 spells CASSVASVSYEQYF. The CDR3 DNA is TGTGCCAGCAGCGTAGCTAGTGTCTCCTACGAGCAGTACTTC.

The J gene is TRBJ2-3, the V gene TRBV20-1; D is undetermined. Germline lookup yields CDR1 DFQATT and CDR2 SNEGSKA (reference sequence). V was cut by 2 bases and J by 5 bases, with 5 bases left in between. The CDR3 covers 11 residues. CDR3 residues: CSARTGDTQYF. CDR3 coding DNA: TGCAGTGCTAGAACCGGAGATACGCAGTATTTT.

The chain combines TRBV30 with TRBJ1-2; D call uncertain. Trimming took 2 bases from V and 4 from J, leaving 8 bases between them. The CDR3 is made up of 12 amino acids. The V gene's germline CDR1 is GTSNPN and CDR2 SVGIG (reference sequence). As DNA, the CDR3 is TGTGCCTGGAGTTATGGCAGCTATGGCTACACCTTC. Protein product: CAWSYGSYGYTF.

The rearrangement links TRBV7-9 to TRBJ1-1; tentative D call: TRBD1 (5 bases). This CDR3 comprises 15 residues. In germline, CDR1 is SEHNR, CDR2 FQNEAQ (reference sequence). V lost 5 bases, J lost 4 bases, and 17 bases lay in between. The CDR3 DNA reads as TGTGCCAGCAGCCTACCTCCTCAGGGTTCCACTGAAGCTTTCTTT. Its protein product is CASSLPPQGSTEAFF.

The table lists this clonotype with a count of one. The V gene is TRBV3-1, the J gene TRBJ2-1, with D possibly TRBD2 on 6 matching bases. Per germline, CDR1 LGHDT and CDR2 YNNKEL (reference sequence). Trimming took 1 base from V and 8 from J, leaving 9 bases between them. This CDR3 comprises 13 residues. The CDR3 loop reads CASSQGSGDEQFF. CDR3 bases: TGTGCCAGCAGCCAAGGTTCGGGGGATGAGCAGTTCTTC.